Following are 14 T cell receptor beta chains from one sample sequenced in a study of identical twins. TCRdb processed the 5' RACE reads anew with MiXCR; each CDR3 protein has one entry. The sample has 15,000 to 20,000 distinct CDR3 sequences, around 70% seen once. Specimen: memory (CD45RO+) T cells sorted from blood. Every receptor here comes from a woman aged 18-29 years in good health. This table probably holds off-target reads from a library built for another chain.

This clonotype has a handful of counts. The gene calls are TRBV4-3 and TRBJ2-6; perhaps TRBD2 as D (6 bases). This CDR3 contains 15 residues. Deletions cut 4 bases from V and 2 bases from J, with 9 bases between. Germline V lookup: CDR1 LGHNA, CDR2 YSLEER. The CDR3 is CASSPRGTGANVLTF. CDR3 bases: TGCGCCAGCAGCCCGCGGGGTACTGGGGCCAACGTCCTGACTTTC.

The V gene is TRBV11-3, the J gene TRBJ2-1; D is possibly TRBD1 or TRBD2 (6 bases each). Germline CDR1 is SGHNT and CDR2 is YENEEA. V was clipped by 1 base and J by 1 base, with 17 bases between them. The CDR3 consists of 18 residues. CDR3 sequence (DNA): TGTGCCAGCAGCTTAGCGTCCCTAGGGGGGATATCCTACAATGAGCAGTTCTTC. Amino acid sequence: CASSLASLGGISYNEQFF.

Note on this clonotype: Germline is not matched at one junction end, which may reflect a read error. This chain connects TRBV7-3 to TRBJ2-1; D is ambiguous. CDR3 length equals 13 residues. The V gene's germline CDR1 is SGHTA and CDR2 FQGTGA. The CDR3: CASSVTTVNEQFF. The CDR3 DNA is TGTGCCAGCAGCGTAACGACTGTAAATGAGCAGTTCTTC. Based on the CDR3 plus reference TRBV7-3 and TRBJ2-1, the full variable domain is GAGVSQTPSNKVTEKGKYVELRCDPISGHTALYWYRQSLGQGPEFLIYFQGTGAADDSGLPNDRFFAVRPEGSVSTLKIQRTERGDSAVYLCASSVTTVNEQFFGPGTRLTVL.

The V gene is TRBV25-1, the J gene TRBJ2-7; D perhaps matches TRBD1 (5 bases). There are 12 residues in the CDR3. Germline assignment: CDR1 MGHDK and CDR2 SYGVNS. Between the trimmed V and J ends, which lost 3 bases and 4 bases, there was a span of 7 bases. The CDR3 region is CASSEPGYEQYF. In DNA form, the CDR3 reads TGTGCCAGCAGTGAGCCAGGGTACGAGCAGTACTTC.

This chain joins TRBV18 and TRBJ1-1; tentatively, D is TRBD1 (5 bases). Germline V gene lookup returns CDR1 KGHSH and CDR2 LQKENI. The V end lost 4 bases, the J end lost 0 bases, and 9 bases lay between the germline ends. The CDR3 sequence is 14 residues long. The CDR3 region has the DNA TGTGCCAGCTCACGGGGGTCTATGAACACTGAAGCTTTCTTT. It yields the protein CASSRGSMNTEAFF.

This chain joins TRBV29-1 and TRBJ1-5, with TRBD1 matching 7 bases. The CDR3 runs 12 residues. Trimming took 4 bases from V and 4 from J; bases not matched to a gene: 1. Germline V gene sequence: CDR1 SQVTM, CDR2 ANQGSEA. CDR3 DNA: TGCAGCGTTGGGACAGGTAATCAGCCCCAGCATTTT. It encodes CSVGTGNQPQHF. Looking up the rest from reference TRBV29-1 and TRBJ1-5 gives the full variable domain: SAVISQKPSRDICQRGTSLTIQCQVDSQVTMMFWYRQQPGQSLTLIATANQGSEATYESGFVIDKFPISRPNLTFSTLTVSNMSPEDSSIYLCSVGTGNQPQHFGDGTRLSIL.

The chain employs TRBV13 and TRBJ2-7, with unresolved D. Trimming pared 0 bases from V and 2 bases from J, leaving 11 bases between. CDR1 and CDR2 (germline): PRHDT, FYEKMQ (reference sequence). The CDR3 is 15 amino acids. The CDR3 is CASSLGLRTAYEQYF. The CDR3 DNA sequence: TGTGCCAGCAGCTTAGGCCTCCGTACGGCCTACGAGCAGTACTTC.

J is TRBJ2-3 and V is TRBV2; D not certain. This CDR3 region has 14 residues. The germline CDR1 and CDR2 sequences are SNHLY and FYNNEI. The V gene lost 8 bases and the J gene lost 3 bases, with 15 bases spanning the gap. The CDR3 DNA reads TGTGCCAGCCTACAAATGATACAGACAGATACGCAGTATTTT. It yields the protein CASLQMIQTDTQYF.

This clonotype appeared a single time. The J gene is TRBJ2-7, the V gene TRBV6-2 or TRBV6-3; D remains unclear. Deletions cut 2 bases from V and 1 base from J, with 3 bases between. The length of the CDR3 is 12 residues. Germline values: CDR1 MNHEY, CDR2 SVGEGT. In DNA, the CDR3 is TGTGCCAGCAGTTACGCTTCCTACGAGCAGTACTTC. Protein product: CASSYASYEQYF.

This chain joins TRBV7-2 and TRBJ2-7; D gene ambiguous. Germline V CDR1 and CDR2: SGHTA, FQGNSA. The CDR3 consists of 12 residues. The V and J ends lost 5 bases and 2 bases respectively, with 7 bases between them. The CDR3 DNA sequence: TGTGCCAGCAGCCCAAAGCCCTACGAGCAGTACTTC. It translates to CASSPKPYEQYF.

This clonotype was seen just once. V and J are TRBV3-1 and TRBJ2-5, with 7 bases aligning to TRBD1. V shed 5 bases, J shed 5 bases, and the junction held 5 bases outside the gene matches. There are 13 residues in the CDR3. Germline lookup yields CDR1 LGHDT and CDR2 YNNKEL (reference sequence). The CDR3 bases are TGTGCCAGCAGCGACAGGGTGGGGGAGACCCAGTACTTC. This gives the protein CASSDRVGETQYF.

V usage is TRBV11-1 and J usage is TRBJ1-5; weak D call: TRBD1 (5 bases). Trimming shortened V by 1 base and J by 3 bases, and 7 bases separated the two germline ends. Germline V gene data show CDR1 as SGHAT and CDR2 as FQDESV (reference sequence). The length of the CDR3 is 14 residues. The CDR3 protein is CASSLGGTNQPQHF. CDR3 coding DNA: TGTGCCAGCAGCTTAGGGGGGACCAATCAGCCCCAGCATTTT.

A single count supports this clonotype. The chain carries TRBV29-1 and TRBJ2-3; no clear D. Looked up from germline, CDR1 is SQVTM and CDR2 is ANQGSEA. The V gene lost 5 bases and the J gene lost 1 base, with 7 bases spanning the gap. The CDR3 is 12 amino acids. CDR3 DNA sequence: TGCAGCGTTCAGGACGGCACAGATACGCAGTATTTT. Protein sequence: CSVQDGTDTQYF.

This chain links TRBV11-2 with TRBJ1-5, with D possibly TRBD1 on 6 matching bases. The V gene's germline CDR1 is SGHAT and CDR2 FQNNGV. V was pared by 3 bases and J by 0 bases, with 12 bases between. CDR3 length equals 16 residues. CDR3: CASSFYGGPSNQPQHF. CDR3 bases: TGTGCCAGCAGCTTCTACGGGGGGCCTAGCAATCAGCCCCAGCATTTT. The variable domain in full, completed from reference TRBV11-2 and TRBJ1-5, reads EAGVAQSPRYKIIEKRQSVAFWCNPISGHATLYWYQQILGQGPKLLIQFQNNGVVDDSQLPKDRFSAERLKGVDSTLKIQPAKLEDSAVYLCASSFYGGPSNQPQHFGDGTRLSIL.